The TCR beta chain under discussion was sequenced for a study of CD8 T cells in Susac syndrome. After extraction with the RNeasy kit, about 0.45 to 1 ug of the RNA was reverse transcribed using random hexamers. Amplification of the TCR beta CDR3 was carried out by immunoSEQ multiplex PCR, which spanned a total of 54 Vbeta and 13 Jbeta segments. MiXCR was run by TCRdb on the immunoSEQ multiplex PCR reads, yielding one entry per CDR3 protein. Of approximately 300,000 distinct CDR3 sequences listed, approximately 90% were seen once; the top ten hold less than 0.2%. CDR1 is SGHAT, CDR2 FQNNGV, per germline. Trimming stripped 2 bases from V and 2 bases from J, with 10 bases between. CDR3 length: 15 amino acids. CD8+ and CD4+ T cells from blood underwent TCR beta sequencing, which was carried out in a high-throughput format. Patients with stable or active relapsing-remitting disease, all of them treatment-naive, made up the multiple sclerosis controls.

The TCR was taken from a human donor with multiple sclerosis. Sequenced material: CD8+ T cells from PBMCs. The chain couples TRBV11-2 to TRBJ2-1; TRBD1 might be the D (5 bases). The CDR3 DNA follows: TGTGCCAGCAGCTTAAGCACAGGAGCCTACAATGAGCAGTTCTTC. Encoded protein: CASSLSTGAYNEQFF.